This T cell receptor beta chain was sequenced in a study of identical twins. V was pared by 8 bases and J by 5 bases, with 13 bases between. CDR3 size: 13 residues. Germline assignment: CDR1 MNHEY and CDR2 SVGEGT. Each CDR3 protein is one row after TCRdb ran MiXCR on the 5' RACE reads. The table has about 240,000 distinct CDR3 sequences, roughly 10% seen once; the top ten hold 10%. This receptor was identified in a man in his forties or fifties in good health. The chain links TRBV6-2 or TRBV6-3 to TRBJ1-5; D unclear. Input material: memory T cells sorted from blood. The CDR3 nucleotides read TGTGCCAGCTTAGGACTCGATGATCAGCCCCAGCATTTT. It yields the protein CASLGLDDQPQHF.